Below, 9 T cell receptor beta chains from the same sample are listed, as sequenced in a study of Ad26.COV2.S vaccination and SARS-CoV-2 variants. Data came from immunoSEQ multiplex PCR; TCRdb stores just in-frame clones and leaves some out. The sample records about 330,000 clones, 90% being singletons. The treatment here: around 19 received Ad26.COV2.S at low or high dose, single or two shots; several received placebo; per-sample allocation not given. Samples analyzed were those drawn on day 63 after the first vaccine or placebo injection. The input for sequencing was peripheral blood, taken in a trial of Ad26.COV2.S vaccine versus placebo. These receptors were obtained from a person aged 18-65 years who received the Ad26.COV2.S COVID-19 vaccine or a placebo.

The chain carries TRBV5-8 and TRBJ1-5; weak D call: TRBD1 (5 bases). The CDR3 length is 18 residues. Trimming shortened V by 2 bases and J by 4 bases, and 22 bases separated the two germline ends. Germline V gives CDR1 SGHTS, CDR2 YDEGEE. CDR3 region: CASSLTGAGQGANQPQHF. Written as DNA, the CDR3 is TGTGCCAGCAGCTTAACTGGAGCAGGGCAAGGGGCTAATCAGCCCCAGCATTTT.

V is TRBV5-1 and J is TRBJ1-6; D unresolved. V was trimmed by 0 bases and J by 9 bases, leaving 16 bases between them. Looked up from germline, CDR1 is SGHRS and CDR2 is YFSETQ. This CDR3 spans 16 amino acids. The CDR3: CASSLAGEQFGSPLHF. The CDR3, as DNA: TGCGCCAGCAGCTTGGCCGGGGAACAATTCGGTTCACCCCTCCACTTT.

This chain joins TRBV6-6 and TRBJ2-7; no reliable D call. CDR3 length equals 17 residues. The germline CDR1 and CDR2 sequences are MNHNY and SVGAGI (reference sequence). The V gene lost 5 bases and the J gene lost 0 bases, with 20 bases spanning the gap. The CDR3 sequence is CASSLTIYYDSSYEQYV. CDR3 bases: TGTGCCAGCAGTCTTACTATTTATTATGATTCCTCCTACGAGCAGTACGTC.

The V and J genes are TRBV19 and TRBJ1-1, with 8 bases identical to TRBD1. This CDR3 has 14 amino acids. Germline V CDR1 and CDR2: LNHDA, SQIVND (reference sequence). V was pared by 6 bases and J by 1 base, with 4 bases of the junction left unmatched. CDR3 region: CASRDGQGNTEAFF. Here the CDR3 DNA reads TGTGCCAGTAGAGACGGACAGGGGAACACTGAAGCTTTCTTT.

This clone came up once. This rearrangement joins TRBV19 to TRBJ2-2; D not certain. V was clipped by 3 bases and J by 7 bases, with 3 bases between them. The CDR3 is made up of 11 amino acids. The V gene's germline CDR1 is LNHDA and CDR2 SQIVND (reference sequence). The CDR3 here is CASSIGGELFF. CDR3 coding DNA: TGTGCCAGTAGTATCGGCGGGGAGCTGTTTTTT.

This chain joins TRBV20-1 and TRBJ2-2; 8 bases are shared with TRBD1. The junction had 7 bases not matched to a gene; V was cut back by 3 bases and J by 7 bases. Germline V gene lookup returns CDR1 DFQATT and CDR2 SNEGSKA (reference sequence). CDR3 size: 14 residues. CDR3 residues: CSASRDRLNGELFF. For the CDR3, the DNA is TGCAGTGCTAGTAGGGACAGGTTGAACGGGGAGCTGTTTTTT.

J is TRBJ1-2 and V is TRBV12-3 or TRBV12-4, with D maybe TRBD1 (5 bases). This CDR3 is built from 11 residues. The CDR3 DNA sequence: TGTGCTAGCGGGGGTGACTATGGCTACACCTTC. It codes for CASGGDYGYTF.

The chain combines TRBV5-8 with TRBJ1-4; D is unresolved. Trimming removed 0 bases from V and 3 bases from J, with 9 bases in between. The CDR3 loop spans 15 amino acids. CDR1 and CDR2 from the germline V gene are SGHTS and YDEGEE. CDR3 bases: TGTGCCAGCAGCTTGGTTACCGGATCTAATGAAAAACTGTTTTTT. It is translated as CASSLVTGSNEKLFF. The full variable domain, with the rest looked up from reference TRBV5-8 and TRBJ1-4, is EAGVTQSPTHLIKTRGQQATLRCSPISGHTSVYWYQQALGLGLQFLLWYDEGEERNRGNFPPRFSGRQFPNYSSELNVNALELEDSALYLCASSLVTGSNEKLFFGSGTQLSVL.

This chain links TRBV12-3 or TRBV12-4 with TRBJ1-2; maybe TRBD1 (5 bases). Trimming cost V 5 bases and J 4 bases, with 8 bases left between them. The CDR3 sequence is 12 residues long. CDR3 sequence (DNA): TGTGCCAGCAGTCCAGGGTCCTATGGCTACACCTTC. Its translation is CASSPGSYGYTF.